This T cell receptor beta chain comes out of a study of blood T cell dynamics during melanoma immunotherapy. Background on the study: First-line therapy was either pembrolizumab or nivolumab with ipilimumab for metastatic melanoma.

Findings of the study overall: Clones driving repertoire changes may be melanoma-specific or general immune activation. At W3, later disease-control patients showed bifurcated PBMC repertoire changes, unlike progressors.

The V gene's germline CDR1 is MRHNA and CDR2 SNTAGT. V dropped 8 bases and J dropped 6 bases, with 14 bases sitting between them. The CDR3 totals 13 residues. On this clone itself: Its antigen is as yet unknown.

Time point here: pre-treatment baseline. One draw preceded checkpoint blockade; another followed its first cycle at week 3. Profiling relied on immunoSEQ multiplex PCR, and the TCRdb table lists in-frame clones only, not all of them. This sample has some 9,800 clones, with approximately 90% found just once. Here the sequenced sample was blood, taken from a patient treated with checkpoint blockade. This chain uses TRBV6-4 with TRBJ2-1, with unresolved D. The origin of this receptor is a human donor with melanoma. The chain's CDR3 is CASSRTEFNEQFF. CDR3 nucleotide sequence: TGTGCCAGCTCCCGGACGGAGTTCAATGAGCAGTTCTTC.